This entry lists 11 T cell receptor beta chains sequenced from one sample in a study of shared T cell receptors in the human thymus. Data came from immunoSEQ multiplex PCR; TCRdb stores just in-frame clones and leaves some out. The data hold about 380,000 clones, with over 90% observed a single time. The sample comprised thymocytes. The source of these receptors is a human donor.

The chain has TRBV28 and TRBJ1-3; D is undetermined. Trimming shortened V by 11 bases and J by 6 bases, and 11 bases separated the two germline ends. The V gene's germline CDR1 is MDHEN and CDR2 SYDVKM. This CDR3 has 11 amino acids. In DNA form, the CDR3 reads TGTGCCGCCGAGGGTGAAAACACCATATATTTT. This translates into CAAEGENTIYF.

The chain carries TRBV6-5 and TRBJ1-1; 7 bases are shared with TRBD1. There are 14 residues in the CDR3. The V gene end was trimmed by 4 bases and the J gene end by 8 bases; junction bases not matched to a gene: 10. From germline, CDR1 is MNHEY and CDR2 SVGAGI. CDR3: CASSSIGDSQEAFF. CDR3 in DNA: TGTGCCAGCAGTTCCATCGGGGACAGCCAGGAAGCTTTCTTT.

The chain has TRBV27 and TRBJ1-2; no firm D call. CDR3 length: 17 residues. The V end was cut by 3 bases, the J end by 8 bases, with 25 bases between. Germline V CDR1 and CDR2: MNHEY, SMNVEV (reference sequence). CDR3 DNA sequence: TGTGCCAGCAGTTTTGGGGTCGTGGGCGCAGGTCGCGGGGGCTACACCTTC. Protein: CASSFGVVGAGRGGYTF.

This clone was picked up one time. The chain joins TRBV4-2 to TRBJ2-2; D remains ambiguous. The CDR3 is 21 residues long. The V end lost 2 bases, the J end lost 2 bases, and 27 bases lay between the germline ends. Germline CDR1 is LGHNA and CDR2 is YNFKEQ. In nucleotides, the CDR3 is TGTGCCAGCAGCCAACATCACCCGACCGACATAGTAGGAGTTAACACCGGGGAGCTGTTTTTT. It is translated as CASSQHHPTDIVGVNTGELFF.

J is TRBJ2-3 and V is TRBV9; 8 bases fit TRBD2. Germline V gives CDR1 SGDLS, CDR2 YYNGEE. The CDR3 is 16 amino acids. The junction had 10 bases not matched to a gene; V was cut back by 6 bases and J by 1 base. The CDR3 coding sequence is TGTGCCAGCATACGGCGGGAGGCCTCCTGCACAGATACGCAGTATTTT. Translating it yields CASIRREASCTDTQYF.

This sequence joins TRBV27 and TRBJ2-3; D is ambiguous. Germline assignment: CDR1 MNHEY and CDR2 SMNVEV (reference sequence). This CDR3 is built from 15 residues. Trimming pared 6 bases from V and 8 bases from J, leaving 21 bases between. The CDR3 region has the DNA TGTGCCAGCAGATTAATTCACGGACGGGTAATTACGCAGTATTTT. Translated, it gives CASRLIHGRVITQYF.

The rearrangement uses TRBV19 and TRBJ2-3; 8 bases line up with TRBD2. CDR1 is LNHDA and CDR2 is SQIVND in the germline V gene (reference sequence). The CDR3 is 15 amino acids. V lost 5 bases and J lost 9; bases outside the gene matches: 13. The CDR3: CASSSPSGPNTTQYF. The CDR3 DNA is TGTGCCAGTAGTTCCCCTAGCGGGCCTAATACGACGCAGTATTTT. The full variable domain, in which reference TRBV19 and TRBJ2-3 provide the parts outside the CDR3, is DGGITQSPKYLFRKEGQNVTLSCEQNLNHDAMYWYRQDPGQGLRLIYYSQIVNDFQKGDIAEGYSVSREKKESFPLTVTSAQKNPTAFYLCASSSPSGPNTTQYFGPGTRLTVL.

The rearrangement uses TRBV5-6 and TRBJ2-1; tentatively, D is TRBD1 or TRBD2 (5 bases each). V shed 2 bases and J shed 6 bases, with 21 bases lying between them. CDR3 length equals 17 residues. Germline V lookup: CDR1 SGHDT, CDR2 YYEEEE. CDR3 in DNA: TGTGCCAGCAGCTTCGAGCCGGGGCGCTCGTATTTCAATGAGCAGTTCTTC. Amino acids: CASSFEPGRSYFNEQFF. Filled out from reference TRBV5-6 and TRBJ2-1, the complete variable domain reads DAGVTQSPTHLIKTRGQQVTLRCSPKSGHDTVSWYQQALGQGPQFIFQYYEEEERQRGNFPDRFSGHQFPNYSSELNVNALLLGDSALYLCASSFEPGRSYFNEQFFGPGTRLTVL.

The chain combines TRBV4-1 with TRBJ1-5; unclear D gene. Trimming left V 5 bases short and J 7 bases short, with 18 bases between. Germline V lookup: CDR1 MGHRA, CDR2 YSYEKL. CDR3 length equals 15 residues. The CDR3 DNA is TGCGCCAGCAGCTCGTCCGGCAGGCTAAGGCAGCCCCAGCATTTT. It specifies CASSSSGRLRQPQHF.

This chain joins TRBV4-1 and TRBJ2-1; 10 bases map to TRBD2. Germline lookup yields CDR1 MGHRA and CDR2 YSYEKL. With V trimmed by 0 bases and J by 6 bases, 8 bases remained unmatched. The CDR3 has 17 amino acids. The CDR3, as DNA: TGCGCCAGCAGCCAAGAAGTGAGTAGCGGGAGGAGCAATGAGCAGTTCTTC. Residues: CASSQEVSSGRSNEQFF.

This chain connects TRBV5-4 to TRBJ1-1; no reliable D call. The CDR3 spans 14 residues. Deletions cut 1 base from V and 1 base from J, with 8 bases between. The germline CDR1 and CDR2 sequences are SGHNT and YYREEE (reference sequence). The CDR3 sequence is CASSLIQKNTEAFF. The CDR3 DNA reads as TGTGCCAGCAGCTTGATACAGAAGAACACTGAAGCTTTCTTT. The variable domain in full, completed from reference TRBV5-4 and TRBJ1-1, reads ETGVTQSPTHLIKTRGQQVTLRCSSQSGHNTVSWYQQALGQGPQFIFQYYREEENGRGNFPPRFSGLQFPNYSSELNVNALELDDSALYLCASSLIQKNTEAFFGQGTRLTVV.